The 13 T cell receptor beta chains presented below share a single source sample, sequenced in a study of CXCR3-negative and CXCR3-positive naive CD8 T cells. TRB cDNA libraries were made by UMI-labeled 5' RACE. For each CDR3 protein, TCRdb gives one entry from its re-call of the 5' RACE reads, without DNA. Listed are under 70,000 distinct CDR3 sequences; around 20% falls within the top ten. Sequenced sample: memory CD8+ T cells from blood. These receptors were obtained from a human donor in good health. Some clones in this sample may be carry-over from other donors' samples.

The chain recombines TRBV6-2 or TRBV6-3 with TRBJ1-1; TCRdb lists TRBD1, though no DNA is available to test this call. The CDR3 covers 16 residues. CDR1 and CDR2 from the germline V gene are MNHEY and SVGEGT. The CDR3 reads CASSHSGQRVNTEAFF.

The chain combines TRBV29-1 with TRBJ2-5; TCRdb returns TRBD2, unconfirmable since there is no DNA. In germline, CDR1 is SQVTM, CDR2 ANQGSEA. The CDR3 runs to 20 residues. The CDR3 region is CSVLPGGTRGGARLEETQYF.

The chain combines TRBV29-1 with TRBJ1-3. CDR1 is SQVTM, CDR2 ANQGSEA, per germline. The CDR3 length is 14 residues. CDR3 region: CSVEDRVPGGTIYF.

This chain connects TRBV6-2 or TRBV6-3 to TRBJ2-7; TCRdb designates TRBD1, a call that cannot be tested without DNA. The germline CDR1 and CDR2 sequences are MNHEY and SVGEGT. CDR3 size: 15 residues. The CDR3 loop is CATCPAPQGAYEQYF.

The chain joins TRBV7-2 to TRBJ2-7; TCRdb indicates TRBD1, and absent DNA this call remains unverified. This CDR3 region has 14 residues. Germline V gene lookup returns CDR1 SGHTA and CDR2 FQGNSA. CDR3 region: CASSHPGGGVEQYF.

This chain links TRBV6-6 with TRBJ2-7; TCRdb's D gene call, TRBD1, goes unchecked for lack of DNA. CDR1 is MNHNY, CDR2 SVGAGI, per germline (reference sequence). The CDR3 runs 13 residues. CDR3 region: CASAPGPGYEQYF.

The V gene is TRBV21-1, the J gene TRBJ2-7. TRBV21-1 is given as a pseudogene. The CDR3 totals 13 residues. CDR3 sequence reads: CASSKPLPNEQYF.

J is TRBJ1-5 and V is TRBV20-1; TCRdb indicates TRBD1, and absent DNA this call remains unverified. CDR3 length: 15 amino acids. Germline-derived CDR1 and CDR2 are DFQATT and SNEGSKA (reference sequence). The CDR3 protein is CSARGAEAGYQPQHF.

V and J are TRBV7-3 and TRBJ2-1. CDR3 length: 15 amino acids. Germline CDR1 SGHTA, CDR2 FQGTGA. The CDR3 sequence: CASSLNTGSYNEQFF.

The gene calls are TRBV29-1 and TRBJ2-7. In germline, CDR1 is SQVTM, CDR2 ANQGSEA. CDR3 length equals 11 residues. The chain's CDR3 is CSGLQEGEQYF.

The gene calls are TRBV12-3 or TRBV12-4 and TRBJ2-5. The CDR3 spans 14 residues. The CDR3 protein is CASSFSRYQETQYF.

The chain combines TRBV29-1 with TRBJ2-5; as DNA is missing, the TRBD1 call by TCRdb cannot be tested. The CDR3 is made up of 14 amino acids. The germline CDR1 and CDR2 sequences are SQVTM and ANQGSEA. The CDR3 is CSVHPIGGQETQYF.

The chain uses TRBV27 and TRBJ2-1. Germline loops: CDR1 MNHEY, CDR2 SMNVEV (reference sequence). There are 14 residues in the CDR3. The CDR3 spells CASSTGSSYNEQFF.